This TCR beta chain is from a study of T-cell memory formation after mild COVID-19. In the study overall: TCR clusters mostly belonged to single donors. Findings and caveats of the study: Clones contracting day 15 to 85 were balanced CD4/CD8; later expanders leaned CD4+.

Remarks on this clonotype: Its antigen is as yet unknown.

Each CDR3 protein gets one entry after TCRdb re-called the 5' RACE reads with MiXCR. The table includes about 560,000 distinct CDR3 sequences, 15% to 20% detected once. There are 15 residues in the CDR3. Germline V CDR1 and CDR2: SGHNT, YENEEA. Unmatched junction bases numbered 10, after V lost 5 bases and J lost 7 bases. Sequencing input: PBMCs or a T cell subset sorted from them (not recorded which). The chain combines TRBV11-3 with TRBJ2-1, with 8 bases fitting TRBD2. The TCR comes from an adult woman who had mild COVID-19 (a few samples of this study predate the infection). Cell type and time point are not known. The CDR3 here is CASSRSGGPGNEQFF. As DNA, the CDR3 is TGTGCCAGCAGCCGGAGCGGGGGCCCCGGGAATGAGCAGTTCTTC.